Below, 7 T cell receptor beta chains from the same sample are listed, as sequenced in a study of blood T cell repertoires in COVID-19. The table came from immunoSEQ multiplex PCR; TCRdb's copy has only in-frame clones and leaves some out. The table lists 250,000 to 350,000 clones, less than 85% of them singletons. The sequenced sample consisted of peripheral blood. These receptors were taken from a human donor with COVID-19, enrolled during active disease. The donor label of this sample is uncertain.

The CDR3 DNA sequence: TGTGCCAGCAGTTTATCATACAATGGGGCTCCCCAGCATTTT. Protein sequence: CASSLSYNGAPQHF. This chain uses TRBV27 with TRBJ1-5; D perhaps matches TRBD1 (5 bases). The CDR3 spans 14 residues. V was trimmed by 0 bases and J by 10 bases, leaving 13 bases between them. Germline CDR1 reads MNHEY; CDR2 reads SMNVEV (reference sequence).

The chain uses TRBV7-2 and TRBJ1-2; D not certain. CDR3 length: 12 amino acids. The germline V gene encodes CDR1 SGHTA and CDR2 FQGNSA. Trimming removed 3 bases from V and 7 bases from J, with 9 bases in between. CDR3 in amino acids: CASSFQTGGYTF. The CDR3 coding sequence is TGTGCCAGCAGCTTTCAAACGGGTGGCTACACCTTC.

This chain uses TRBV5-6 with TRBJ2-2; no definite D call. Germline V gives CDR1 SGHDT, CDR2 YYEEEE. The CDR3 spans 13 residues. V dropped 1 base and J dropped 6 bases, with 7 bases sitting between them. Here the CDR3 reads CASSLFFAGELFF. In DNA form, the CDR3 reads TGTGCCAGCAGCTTGTTCTTCGCCGGGGAGCTGTTTTTT.

This CDR3 reads CASSWTGTTDTQYF. DNA for the CDR3: TGTGCCAGCAGCTGGACGGGAACAACAGATACGCAGTATTTT. V and J are TRBV7-3 and TRBJ2-3, with D possibly being TRBD2 (5 bases). This CDR3 has 14 amino acids. V shed 4 bases and J shed 3 bases, with 11 bases lying between them. Germline CDR1 reads SGHTA; CDR2 reads FQGTGA.

The chain couples TRBV24-1 to TRBJ1-5; 8 bases line up with TRBD1. Unmatched junction bases numbered 6, after V lost 6 bases and J lost 0 bases. This CDR3 is 16 amino acids long. In germline, CDR1 is KGHDR, CDR2 SFDVKD. This chain's CDR3 is CATSTGGIHSNQPQHF. In DNA, the CDR3 is TGTGCCACCAGTACAGGGGGAATCCATAGCAATCAGCCCCAGCATTTT.

This clone was seen just once. CDR3 in amino acids: CASSELGSYSNQPQHF. CDR3 nucleotide sequence: TGTGCCAGCAGTGAACTCGGGAGTTATAGCAATCAGCCCCAGCATTTT. The J gene is TRBJ1-5, the V gene TRBV6-1, with no clear D. The ends were cut back, 2 bases at V and 0 bases at J, with 11 bases in the middle. Germline CDR1 is MNHNS and CDR2 is SASEGT. The CDR3 runs to 16 residues.

This clone was counted a single time. V gene TRBV28 combines with J gene TRBJ1-2; D is possibly TRBD1 (6 bases). V was pared by 2 bases and J by 1 base, with 8 bases between. Germline V lookup: CDR1 MDHEN, CDR2 SYDVKM. The CDR3 has 14 residues. DNA for the CDR3: TGTGCCAGCAGTTTACACAGGGATAACTATGGCTACACCTTC. This gives the protein CASSLHRDNYGYTF.